This T cell receptor (beta chain) is drawn from a study of blood T cell repertoires in COVID-19. In the source study's methods: How many nucleated cells were present was estimated from reference gene primer amplification. Libraries were prepared by immunoSEQ multiplex PCR; TCRdb keeps only in-frame clonotypes and omits some of them. V, J and clone size reflect that table, while D and trimming were determined from the DNA. Counted here are some 140,000 clones, roughly 82% occurring once; the ten biggest clones make up roughly 14%. Trimming took 6 bases from V and 6 from J; bases not matched to a gene: 14. The length of the CDR3 is 16 residues. Germline loops: CDR1 SEHNR, CDR2 FQNEAQ (reference sequence).

The origin of this receptor is a man older than 75 with acute or convalescent COVID-19. What was sequenced was peripheral blood. The rearrangement uses TRBV7-9 and TRBJ2-3; 8 bases agree with TRBD1. CDR3 sequence reads: CASSSDVQGASDTQYF. The DNA of the CDR3 is TGTGCCAGCAGTTCTGACGTCCAGGGGGCATCCGATACGCAGTATTTT.